A single sample gave rise to the 15 T cell receptor beta chains below, sequenced in a study of OX40 agonist ivuxolimab in advanced cancers. Clones were read by immunoSEQ multiplex PCR, and TCRdb kept only the in-frame ones, dropping some. The sample holds about 110,000 clones, approximately 90% seen once. The sample was CD4+ or CD8+ T cells sorted from blood, taken in a trial of the OX40 agonist ivuxolimab. The source is an adult with an advanced solid tumor such as melanoma, head and neck, liver or kidney cancer.

This clone has only a few counts. The rearrangement uses TRBV10-3 and TRBJ1-5; 8 bases match TRBD1. This CDR3 has 15 residues. V lost 8 bases to trimming and J lost 1 base; unmatched junction nucleotides: 7. In germline, CDR1 is ENHRY, CDR2 SYGVKD. The CDR3 loop reads CAIGLTGGSNQPQHF. Here the CDR3 DNA reads TGTGCCATCGGGCTCACAGGGGGAAGCAATCAGCCCCAGCATTTT.

As DNA, the CDR3 is TGTGCCAGCAGCTCCGGGACTAGCGGGGGGGCCCTGACCCAGTACTTC. Translating it yields CASSSGTSGGALTQYF. This rearrangement joins TRBV7-2 to TRBJ2-5; 16 nucleotides match TRBD2. CDR1 and CDR2 (germline): SGHTA, FQGNSA. The CDR3 totals 16 residues. The junction had 6 bases not matched to a gene; V was cut back by 4 bases and J by 7 bases.

The V gene is TRBV15, the J gene TRBJ2-1, with D unclear. Germline values: CDR1 LNHNV, CDR2 YYDKDF (reference sequence). The CDR3 is made up of 14 amino acids. Deletions cut 5 bases from V and 9 bases from J, with 17 bases between. CDR3 nucleotides: TGTGCCACCAGCGAGGACCCCCAGGACCCTGAGCAGTTCTTC. Amino acids: CATSEDPQDPEQFF.

The chain combines TRBV29-1 with TRBJ2-2, with TRBD1 matching over 9 bases. Germline CDR1 is SQVTM and CDR2 is ANQGSEA. V was pared by 6 bases and J by 0 bases, with 2 bases of the junction left unmatched. This CDR3 is built from 14 residues. The CDR3 bases are TGCAGCGTCTACAGGGGGCCGAACACCGGGGAGCTGTTTTTT. This gives the protein CSVYRGPNTGELFF.

This chain joins TRBV4-1 and TRBJ1-6; D is ambiguous. The germline gives CDR1 MGHRA, CDR2 YSYEKL. The germline V and J ends were trimmed by 4 bases and 10 bases, with 17 bases remaining between them. The CDR3 spans 15 residues. The CDR3 reads CASSRGPPSSSPLHF. The CDR3 nucleotides read TGCGCCAGCAGCCGAGGCCCCCCCTCCTCCTCACCCCTCCACTTT.

The chain combines TRBV7-2 with TRBJ2-5; 9 positions agree with TRBD2. V lost 4 bases and J lost 0; bases outside the gene matches: 9. The CDR3 runs to 17 residues. The germline CDR1 and CDR2 sequences are SGHTA and FQGNSA. The CDR3: CASSWGLANMYQETQYF. CDR3 coding DNA: TGTGCCAGCAGCTGGGGACTAGCAAACATGTACCAAGAGACCCAGTACTTC.

The chain combines TRBV9 with TRBJ2-1; D possibly corresponds to TRBD1 (6 bases). In germline, CDR1 is SGDLS, CDR2 YYNGEE. The length of the CDR3 is 13 residues. V gave up 3 bases and J gave up 14 bases, with 18 bases separating them. Written as DNA, the CDR3 is TGTGCCAGCAGCGCTAGCCGGGACATGGGGGAGTTCTTC. This translates into CASSASRDMGEFF.

V gene TRBV7-9 combines with J gene TRBJ2-2, with D tentatively TRBD2 (5 bases). The CDR3 totals 15 residues. V was shortened by 0 bases and J by 4 bases, with 9 bases between the two germline ends. In germline, CDR1 is SEHNR, CDR2 FQNEAQ (reference sequence). In DNA, the CDR3 is TGTGCCAGCAGCTTAGCGCCGGGGAGCACCGGGGAGCTGTTTTTT. Translated: CASSLAPGSTGELFF.

In its sample, this clone was seen once. The gene calls are TRBV6-4 and TRBJ2-5, with D maybe TRBD1 (5 bases). Germline lookup yields CDR1 MRHNA and CDR2 SNTAGT. Trimming cost V 4 bases and J 2 bases, with 20 bases left between them. This CDR3 region has 17 residues. This CDR3 reads CASSAPHIWTKQETQYF. The CDR3 DNA follows: TGTGCCAGCAGTGCCCCACATATTTGGACAAAGCAAGAGACCCAGTACTTC.

The chain recombines TRBV30 with TRBJ1-1, with a possible D match to TRBD1 (5 bases). The CDR3 has 15 amino acids. V was trimmed by 3 bases and J by 5 bases, leaving 19 bases between them. Germline CDR1 is GTSNPN and CDR2 is SVGIG (reference sequence). The CDR3 protein is CAWRHIAGPGTEAFF. CDR3 DNA: TGTGCCTGGAGACATATTGCGGGACCGGGGACTGAAGCTTTCTTT.

The chain employs TRBV30 and TRBJ1-2; D may be TRBD1 (6 bases). V was trimmed by 5 bases and J by 4 bases, leaving 14 bases between them. This CDR3 has 13 amino acids. Germline CDR1 GTSNPN, CDR2 SVGIG (reference sequence). CDR3 region: CAWAAGVGYGYTF. The CDR3 nucleotides read TGTGCCTGGGCGGCAGGGGTCGGCTATGGCTACACCTTC.

The genes are TRBV19 and TRBJ2-1; D is possibly TRBD2 (6 bases). V lost 0 bases and J lost 5, with 14 bases in between. Germline V gene sequence: CDR1 LNHDA, CDR2 SQIVND (reference sequence). This CDR3 contains 16 residues. The CDR3 coding sequence is TGTGCCAGTAGTATAGATCCGGCGGGGAGTAACAATGAGCAGTTCTTC. It specifies CASSIDPAGSNNEQFF.

V gene TRBV6-5 combines with J gene TRBJ2-3; D gene unclear. The germline V gene encodes CDR1 MNHEY and CDR2 SVGAGI. The germline V and J ends were trimmed by 2 bases and 2 bases, with 11 bases remaining between them. This CDR3 is built from 15 residues. The CDR3 DNA follows: TGTGCCAGCAGTTACCGCGACAAAAACACAGATACGCAGTATTTT. It encodes CASSYRDKNTDTQYF.

V usage is TRBV4-3 and J usage is TRBJ1-5; D gene ambiguous. The CDR3 contains 14 residues. From germline, CDR1 is LGHNA and CDR2 YSLEER. V lost 0 bases and J 2 bases, leaving 5 bases between the germline ends. The CDR3 DNA reads TGCGCCAGCAGCCAAGAACGTGGCAATCAGCCCCAGCATTTT. This translates into CASSQERGNQPQHF.

The chain carries TRBV7-9 and TRBJ2-3, with a weak D call TRBD2 (5 bases). The germline CDR1 and CDR2 sequences are SEHNR and FQNEAQ (reference sequence). Trimming pared 5 bases from V and 4 bases from J, leaving 13 bases between. The CDR3 totals 14 residues. CDR3 sequence (DNA): TGTGCCAGCAGCCCTCCTAATAGCGCAGATACGCAGTATTTT. Encoded protein: CASSPPNSADTQYF.